This entry lists 15 T cell receptor beta chains sequenced from one sample in a study of blood T cell repertoires in COVID-19. Using immunoSEQ multiplex PCR, the repertoire was profiled, and TCRdb retains in-frame clones only, with some absent. This table holds fewer than 400,000 clones, over 70% found once. Material for sequencing was PBMCs or T cells enriched from blood (not recorded which). These TCRs come from a man between 25 and 39 years old who had recovered from COVID-19.

The chain joins TRBV10-3 to TRBJ1-5; 7 bases line up with TRBD1. CDR3 length equals 14 residues. V lost 5 bases to trimming and J lost 2 bases; unmatched junction nucleotides: 3. The germline V gene encodes CDR1 ENHRY and CDR2 SYGVKD. CDR3 sequence reads: CAISLGQRNQPQHF. The CDR3 nucleotides read TGTGCCATCAGTTTGGGACAGCGCAATCAGCCCCAGCATTTT.

V is TRBV28 and J is TRBJ1-1; D possibly corresponds to TRBD1 (6 bases). The V end lost 4 bases, the J end lost 1 base, and 7 bases lay between the germline ends. This CDR3 has 13 amino acids. Germline CDR1 is MDHEN and CDR2 is SYDVKM. The CDR3, as DNA: TGTGCCAGCAGTTGGACAGCGAACACTGAAGCTTTCTTT. Translating it yields CASSWTANTEAFF.

This sequence joins TRBV3-1 (or the pseudogene TRBV3-2) and TRBJ2-7; possible D gene TRBD1, 5 bases. The CDR3 has 12 residues. Germline assignment: CDR1 LGHDT and CDR2 YNNKEL (reference sequence). V lost 0 bases, J lost 8 bases, and 8 bases lay in between. The CDR3 DNA reads TGTGCCAGCAGCCAAGATGCAGGGAAGCAGTACTTC. Translating it yields CASSQDAGKQYF.

This chain links TRBV5-1 with TRBJ1-4, with a tentative D call TRBD1 (6 bases). The CDR3 is 14 amino acids. V lost 1 base and J lost 4, with 8 bases in between. The V gene's germline CDR1 is SGHRS and CDR2 YFSETQ. The DNA of the CDR3 is TGCGCCAGCAGCTTGACAGGGATTAATGAAAAACTGTTTTTT. It yields the protein CASSLTGINEKLFF.

The chain joins TRBV6-2 or TRBV6-3 to TRBJ1-2; D gene uncertain. The CDR3 sequence is 13 residues long. The V gene lost 5 bases and the J gene lost 8 bases, with 15 bases spanning the gap. Germline values: CDR1 MNHEY, CDR2 SVGEGT. Here the CDR3 reads CASSQPPRGGYTF. CDR3 DNA: TGTGCCAGCAGTCAACCCCCCCGAGGGGGCTACACCTTC.

This clone was recorded only once. This chain joins TRBV4-2 and TRBJ1-2, with 7 bases matching TRBD1. Looked up from germline, CDR1 is LGHNA and CDR2 is YNFKEQ. The CDR3 extends over 14 amino acids. V shed 0 bases, J shed 5 bases, and the junction held 3 bases outside the gene matches. CDR3 in amino acids: CASSQEEGAYGYTF. The CDR3 region has the DNA TGTGCCAGCAGCCAAGAGGAGGGGGCGTATGGCTACACCTTC.

V and J are TRBV6-4 and TRBJ2-7; no firm D call. V lost 6 bases to trimming and J lost 6 bases, with 6 bases between them. Germline V gene lookup returns CDR1 MRHNA and CDR2 SNTAGT. The CDR3 extends over 10 amino acids. CDR3 region: CASSPIEQYF. The CDR3 nucleotides are TGTGCCAGCAGCCCCATCGAGCAGTACTTC.

V and J are TRBV29-1 and TRBJ2-1; TRBD2 matches at 8 bases. This CDR3 is built from 13 residues. Trimming took 4 bases from V and 7 from J; bases not matched to a gene: 6. Germline V gives CDR1 SQVTM, CDR2 ANQGSEA. In nucleotides, the CDR3 is TGCAGCGTTGGCCCGGGGGGGGGTAATGAGCAGTTCTTC. Amino acids: CSVGPGGGNEQFF.

V and J are TRBV4-2 and TRBJ2-3; TRBD2 agrees at 9 bases. The V and J ends lost 1 base and 8 bases, in that order; junction bases with no gene match: 7. This CDR3 is 15 amino acids long. The V gene's germline CDR1 is LGHNA and CDR2 YNFKEQ. The CDR3, as DNA: TGTGCCAGCAGCCAAGGACTAGCGGCCAGGGTTACGCAGTATTTT. This sequence encodes CASSQGLAARVTQYF.

The genes are TRBV19 and TRBJ2-7; 8 bases are shared with TRBD1. Trimming cost V 6 bases and J 2 bases; bases outside gene matches: 9. The CDR3 is 15 residues long. CDR1 and CDR2 (germline): LNHDA, SQIVND (reference sequence). Written as DNA, the CDR3 is TGTGCCAGTAGCCCCTCGACAGGGGATCCCTACGAGCAGTACTTC. Translating gives CASSPSTGDPYEQYF.

The chain uses TRBV2 and TRBJ1-1; TRBD1 is a possible D gene (5 bases). Trimming left V 6 bases short and J 1 base short, with 12 bases between. Germline CDR1 is SNHLY and CDR2 is FYNNEI. CDR3 length: 14 residues. CDR3 bases: TGTGCCAGCAGCGGCTCAGACAGGAACACTGAAGCTTTCTTT. Protein: CASSGSDRNTEAFF.

The DNA for the CDR3 is TGTGCCACCAGCAGAGATGAGGTAGTTGGCAATCAGCCCCAGCATTTT. It codes for CATSRDEVVGNQPQHF. V usage is TRBV15 and J usage is TRBJ1-5; D is unresolved. V was pared by 0 bases and J by 2 bases, with 11 bases between. Germline V lookup: CDR1 LNHNV, CDR2 YYDKDF (reference sequence). CDR3 length: 16 amino acids.

This clone was detected only once. This chain links TRBV19 with TRBJ2-1; D is perhaps TRBD2 (5 bases). Germline loops: CDR1 LNHDA, CDR2 SQIVND (reference sequence). This CDR3 contains 15 residues. V lost 4 bases and J lost 6, with 16 bases in between. CDR3 region: CASSTGQTTLNEQFF. CDR3 in DNA: TGTGCCAGTAGTACGGGTCAGACTACCCTCAATGAGCAGTTCTTC.

The chain has TRBV13 and TRBJ2-2; D not certain. The CDR3 runs 14 residues. The germline gives CDR1 PRHDT, CDR2 FYEKMQ (reference sequence). Trimming shortened V by 1 base and J by 1 base, and 4 bases separated the two germline ends. CDR3: CASSLDRNTGELFF. The CDR3 DNA follows: TGTGCCAGCAGCTTAGACAGGAACACCGGGGAGCTGTTTTTT.

V gene TRBV5-5 combines with J gene TRBJ2-7, with TRBD1 matching over 7 bases. From germline, CDR1 is SGHKS and CDR2 YYEKEE (reference sequence). Losses at the gene ends were 5 bases for V and 2 bases for J; bases not matched to a gene: 13. This CDR3 region has 16 residues. This chain's CDR3 is CASRARQARGTYEQYF. In nucleotides, the CDR3 is TGTGCCAGCAGGGCCCGACAGGCCAGGGGGACCTACGAGCAGTACTTC.